The entry below gives a single T cell receptor beta chain sequence along with its context. What it recognizes is unknown. The data originate from a study of cytomegalovirus exposure and HLA in healthy donors. Study-level points and caveats: Specific recognition of CMV antigens was confirmed in vitro for a few chains (all CMV-associated).

Sequencing used immunoSEQ multiplex PCR; TCRdb keeps in-frame clones, though not all of them. The table shows roughly 150,000 clones, with around four fifths occurring only once. V gave up 1 base and J gave up 6 bases, with 9 bases separating them. In germline, CDR1 is SGHTA, CDR2 FQGNSA. The CDR3 extends over 14 amino acids. This sequence joins TRBV7-2 and TRBJ2-2; possible D gene TRBD2, 6 bases. This TCR derives from a man aged 30 to 39 in good health and CMV-seropositive. Sequenced: PBMCs. Written as DNA, the CDR3 is TGTGCCAGCAGCTTAGTCGGCGGGGCCGGGGAGCTGTTTTTT. Translation: CASSLVGGAGELFF.